This TCR beta chain was sequenced during a study of shared clonotypes between healthy human individuals. The CDR3 spans 13 residues. Germline V gives CDR1 SGDLS, CDR2 YYNGEE. V shed 1 base and J shed 2 bases, with 6 bases lying between them. On this clone: Other DNA sequences in this specimen translate into the identical CDR3.

Splitting of CD4+ cells produced CD45RA+ naive and CD45RA-negative memory subsets. A 200 ng quantity of DNA, approximately 29,000 T cell genomes, went into the sorted-subset replicate PCRs. The table came from immunoSEQ multiplex PCR; TCRdb's copy has only in-frame clones and leaves some out. Found here are 2 million to 3 million clones, approximately 93% of them singletons; the top ten hold 0.36%. The TCR sequence derives from a man aged 18 to 29 in good health. Some clones in this sample may be carry-over from other donors' samples. Sequenced input: naive CD4+ T cells from PBMCs. Subset reported: CD45RA+ positively selected. The J gene is TRBJ2-5, the V gene TRBV9; TRBD2 might be the D (5 bases). The CDR3 reads CASSVTGQETQYF. CDR3 sequence (DNA): TGTGCCAGCAGCGTAACGGGGCAAGAGACCCAGTACTTC.